This TCR beta chain was captured in a study of control samples from healthy donors and cancer patients. Produced via immunoSEQ multiplex PCR; TCRdb's table is partial and in-frame only. The data hold some 77,000 clones, with roughly 89% observed a single time. The CDR3 has 15 residues. Unmatched junction bases numbered 3, after V lost 4 bases and J lost 2 bases. Germline V gene data show CDR1 as MNHEY and CDR2 as SMNVEV (reference sequence). This clone has a single count. The V call is TRBV27, the J call TRBJ2-7; 12 nucleotides align to TRBD2. Specimen: blood. The receptor comes from a woman aged 60 to 75 in good health. In DNA form, the CDR3 reads TGTGCCAGCAGTTCACGGACTAGCGGGACCTACGAGCAGTACTTC. Amino acids: CASSSRTSGTYEQYF.